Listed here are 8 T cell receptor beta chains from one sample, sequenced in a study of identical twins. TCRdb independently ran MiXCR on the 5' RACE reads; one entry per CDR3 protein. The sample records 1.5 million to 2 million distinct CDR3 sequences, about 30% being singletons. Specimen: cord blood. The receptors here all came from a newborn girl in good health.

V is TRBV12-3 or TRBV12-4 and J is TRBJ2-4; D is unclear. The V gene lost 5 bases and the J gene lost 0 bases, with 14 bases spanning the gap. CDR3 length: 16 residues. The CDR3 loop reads CASSIRHSGAKNIQYF. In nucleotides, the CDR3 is TGTGCCAGCAGTATTAGACATTCGGGAGCCAAAAACATTCAGTACTTC.

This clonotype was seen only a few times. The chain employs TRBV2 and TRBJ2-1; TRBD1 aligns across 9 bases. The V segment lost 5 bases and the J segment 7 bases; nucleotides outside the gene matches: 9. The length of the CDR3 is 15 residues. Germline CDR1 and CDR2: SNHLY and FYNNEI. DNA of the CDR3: TGTGCCAGCAGTTATACAGGGGGCTTAGTGAATGAGCAGTTCTTC. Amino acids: CASSYTGGLVNEQFF.

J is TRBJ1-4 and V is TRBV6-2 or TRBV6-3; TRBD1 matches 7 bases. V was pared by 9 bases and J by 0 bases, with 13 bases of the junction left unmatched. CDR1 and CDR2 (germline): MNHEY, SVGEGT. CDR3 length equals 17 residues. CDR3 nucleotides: TGTGCCAGTAGAAGAAACAGGGGATCATCAACTAATGAAAAACTGTTTTTT. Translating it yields CASRRNRGSSTNEKLFF.

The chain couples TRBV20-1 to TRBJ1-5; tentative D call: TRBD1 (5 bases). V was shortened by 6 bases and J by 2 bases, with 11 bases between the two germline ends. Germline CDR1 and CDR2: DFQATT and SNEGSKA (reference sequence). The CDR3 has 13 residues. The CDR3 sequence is CSAPGRGNQPQHF. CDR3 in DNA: TGCAGTGCCCCCGGCAGGGGCAATCAGCCCCAGCATTTT.

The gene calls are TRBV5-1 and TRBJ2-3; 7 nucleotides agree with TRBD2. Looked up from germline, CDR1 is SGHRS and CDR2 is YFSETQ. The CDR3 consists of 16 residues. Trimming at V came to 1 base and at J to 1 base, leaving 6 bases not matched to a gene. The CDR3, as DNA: TGCGCCAGCAGCTTGCTCGGGAGGTTTGGCACAGATACGCAGTATTTT. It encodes CASSLLGRFGTDTQYF.

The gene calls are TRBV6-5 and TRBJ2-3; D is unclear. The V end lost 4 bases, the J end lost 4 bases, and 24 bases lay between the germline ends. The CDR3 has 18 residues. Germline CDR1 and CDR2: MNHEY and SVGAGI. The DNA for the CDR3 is TGTGCCAGCAGTTTGTATTTGGGTCGCTCGGTAGTTCCAGATACGCAGTATTTT. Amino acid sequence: CASSLYLGRSVVPDTQYF.

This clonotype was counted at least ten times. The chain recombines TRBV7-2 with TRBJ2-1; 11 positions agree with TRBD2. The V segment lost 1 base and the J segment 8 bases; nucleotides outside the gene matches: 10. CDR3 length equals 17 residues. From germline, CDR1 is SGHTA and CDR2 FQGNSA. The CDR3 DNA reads TGTGCCAGCAGCTTAGTTAACCTAGCGGGAGGTCACTATGAGCAGTTCTTC. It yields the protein CASSLVNLAGGHYEQFF.

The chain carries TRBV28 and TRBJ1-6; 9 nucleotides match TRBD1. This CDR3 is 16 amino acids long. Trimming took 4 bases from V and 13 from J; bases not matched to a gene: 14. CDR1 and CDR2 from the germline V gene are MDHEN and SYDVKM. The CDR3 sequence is CASSSTGTGRRMPLHF. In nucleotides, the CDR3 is TGTGCCAGCAGTTCCACCGGGACAGGGAGAAGGATGCCCCTCCACTTT.